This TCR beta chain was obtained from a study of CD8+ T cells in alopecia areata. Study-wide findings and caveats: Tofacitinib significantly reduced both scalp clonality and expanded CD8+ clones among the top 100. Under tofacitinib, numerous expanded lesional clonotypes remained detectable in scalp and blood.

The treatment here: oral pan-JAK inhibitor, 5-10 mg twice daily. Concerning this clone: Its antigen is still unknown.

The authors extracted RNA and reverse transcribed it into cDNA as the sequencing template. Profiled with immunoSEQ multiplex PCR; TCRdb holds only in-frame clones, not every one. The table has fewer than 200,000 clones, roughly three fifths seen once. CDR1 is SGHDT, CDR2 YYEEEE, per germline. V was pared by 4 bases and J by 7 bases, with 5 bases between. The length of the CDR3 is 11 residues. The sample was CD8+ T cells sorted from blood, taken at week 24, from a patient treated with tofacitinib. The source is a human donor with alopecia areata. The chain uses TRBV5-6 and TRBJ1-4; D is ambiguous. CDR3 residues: CASSRGEKLFF. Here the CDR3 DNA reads TGTGCCAGCAGCCGGGGTGAAAAACTGTTTTTT.